Following are 21 T cell receptor beta chains from one sample sequenced in a study of blood T cell repertoires in COVID-19. Here immunoSEQ multiplex PCR was the method, and the copy in TCRdb shows in-frame clones only, minus some. The table shows under 95,000 clones, with roughly 88% occurring only once. Sequenced: peripheral blood. Receptor source: a human donor in a cohort sampled during active COVID-19.

This clone was recorded only once. The rearrangement uses TRBV6-1 and TRBJ2-5, with 7 bases aligning to TRBD1. The germline V gene encodes CDR1 MNHNS and CDR2 SASEGT. This CDR3 contains 16 residues. V lost 3 bases and J lost 2; bases outside the gene matches: 9. The chain's CDR3 is CASSEESGTEQETQYF. The DNA for the CDR3 is TGTGCCAGCAGTGAGGAATCCGGGACAGAGCAAGAGACCCAGTACTTC.

The chain is built from TRBV7-8 and TRBJ2-7; no clear D. Germline CDR1 reads SGHVS; CDR2 reads FQNEAQ. V lost 1 base, J lost 4 bases, and 8 bases lay in between. The CDR3 has 13 residues. The CDR3: CASSLGAQYEQYF. In DNA, the CDR3 is TGTGCCAGCAGCTTAGGGGCACAGTACGAGCAGTACTTC.

For the CDR3, the DNA is TGTGCCAGCAGCTTGGGACAGGGGAGCGTAAAGACCCAGTACTTC. Protein sequence: CASSLGQGSVKTQYF. This chain joins TRBV5-4 and TRBJ2-5; 8 bases match TRBD1. This CDR3 spans 15 amino acids. With 0 bases clipped from V and 6 bases from J, the junction kept 7 bases outside the gene matches. Per germline, CDR1 SGHNT and CDR2 YYREEE (reference sequence).

This clone is a singleton in its sample. This chain connects TRBV10-3 to TRBJ2-1, with 11 bases lining up with TRBD2. Trimming at V came to 4 bases and at J to 8 bases, leaving 7 bases not matched to a gene. The CDR3 is 15 amino acids. Germline V gives CDR1 ENHRY, CDR2 SYGVKD. CDR3: CAISGSTSGSYEQFF. CDR3 bases: TGTGCCATCAGTGGGTCCACTAGCGGGAGCTATGAGCAGTTCTTC.

The rearrangement uses TRBV28 and TRBJ1-6, with D unclear. The CDR3 loop spans 17 amino acids. The germline CDR1 and CDR2 sequences are MDHEN and SYDVKM. Trimming took off 7 bases at V and 0 bases at J, with 16 bases between the two ends. The CDR3 protein is CASITSGGFSYNSPLHF. The CDR3 DNA reads TGTGCCAGCATCACGTCCGGCGGTTTCTCCTATAATTCACCCCTCCACTTT.

This clone appeared once. The chain combines TRBV18 with TRBJ1-2; TRBD1 might be the D (6 bases). V dropped 4 bases and J dropped 2 bases, with 11 bases sitting between them. There are 14 residues in the CDR3. CDR1 and CDR2 (germline): KGHSH, LQKENI. The CDR3 DNA reads as TGTGCCAGCTCACTCCGACAGGCAAACTATGGCTACACCTTC. This sequence encodes CASSLRQANYGYTF.

This rearrangement joins TRBV30 to TRBJ2-3; TRBD1 might be the D (6 bases). The CDR3 consists of 12 residues. The germline V gene has CDR1 GTSNPN and CDR2 SVGIG (reference sequence). V lost 5 bases to trimming and J lost 4 bases, with 10 bases between them. DNA for the CDR3: TGTGCCTGGGGCACAGGGTCAGATACGCAGTATTTT. Translating it yields CAWGTGSDTQYF.

This rearrangement joins TRBV6-6 to TRBJ1-2; D remains unclear. The CDR3 totals 13 residues. The germline CDR1 and CDR2 sequences are MNHNY and SVGAGI (reference sequence). V lost 8 bases to trimming and J lost 3 bases, with 13 bases between them. Here the CDR3 reads CASSSPTDYGYTF. CDR3 bases: TGTGCCAGCTCTAGCCCCACCGACTATGGCTACACCTTC.

This chain connects TRBV24-1 to TRBJ2-3; TRBD2 matches at 16 bases. J gave up 1 base and V 3 bases, and 3 bases lay outside the gene matches. The germline V gene encodes CDR1 KGHDR and CDR2 SFDVKD. The CDR3 length is 18 residues. CDR3 amino acids: CATSDGTSGRAGTDTQYF. The CDR3 bases are TGTGCCACCAGTGATGGGACTAGCGGGAGGGCCGGCACAGATACGCAGTATTTT.

This chain links TRBV18 with TRBJ1-5; TRBD1 might be the D (5 bases). V was cut by 2 bases and J by 0 bases, with 8 bases left in between. The CDR3 consists of 15 residues. Looked up from germline, CDR1 is KGHSH and CDR2 is LQKENI. The CDR3 is CASSPGADSNQPQHF. Here the CDR3 DNA reads TGTGCCAGCTCACCAGGGGCAGATAGCAATCAGCCCCAGCATTTT.

The chain couples TRBV7-2 to TRBJ2-3, with 10 positions matching TRBD1. The V segment lost 9 bases and the J segment 1 base; nucleotides outside the gene matches: 7. In germline, CDR1 is SGHTA, CDR2 FQGNSA. CDR3 length equals 15 residues. The CDR3 loop reads CASSRDRGRTDTQYF. Here the CDR3 DNA reads TGTGCCAGTAGCCGGGACAGGGGACGCACAGATACGCAGTATTTT.

V is TRBV6-2 or TRBV6-3 and J is TRBJ1-6, with D maybe TRBD1 (6 bases). V was pared by 2 bases and J by 7 bases, with 18 bases between. Germline CDR1 and CDR2: MNHEY and SVGEGT. The CDR3 is made up of 17 amino acids. The CDR3 loop is CASSYRITGMTNSPLHF. Here the CDR3 DNA reads TGTGCCAGCAGTTACCGAATTACAGGGATGACAAATTCACCCCTCCACTTT.

The rearrangement uses TRBV18 and TRBJ2-2; D is perhaps TRBD2 (6 bases). Per germline, CDR1 KGHSH and CDR2 LQKENI. CDR3 length: 16 amino acids. Trimming removed 4 bases at V and 0 bases at J, with 12 bases between. As DNA, the CDR3 is TGTGCCAGCTCACGCTCGGAGGGTGCGAACACCGGGGAGCTGTTTTTT. Translated: CASSRSEGANTGELFF.

V gene TRBV6-6 combines with J gene TRBJ2-7; TRBD1 matches at 11 bases. With 5 bases clipped from V and 6 bases from J, the junction kept 6 bases outside the gene matches. CDR1 and CDR2 from the germline V gene are MNHNY and SVGAGI (reference sequence). The CDR3 is 14 residues long. DNA of the CDR3: TGTGCCAGCAGTCCCCCGGGACAGGGGGGCGAGCAGTACTTC. It is translated as CASSPPGQGGEQYF.

CDR3 DNA: TGCGCCAGCACCCCGCGACCTTCAGGACAAGAGACCCAGTACTTC. Encoded protein: CASTPRPSGQETQYF. The rearrangement joins TRBV5-1 to TRBJ2-5; D is unresolved. Germline lookup yields CDR1 SGHRS and CDR2 YFSETQ. V was cut by 6 bases and J by 2 bases, with 17 bases left in between. This CDR3 region has 15 residues.

A few counts support this clone. The chain links TRBV5-1 to TRBJ2-1; 9 positions match TRBD2. Germline lookup yields CDR1 SGHRS and CDR2 YFSETQ. CDR3 length equals 18 residues. The V gene end was trimmed by 0 bases and the J gene end by 8 bases; junction bases not matched to a gene: 15. DNA of the CDR3: TGCGCCAGCAGCTTGGCCGATCTAGCGGGGCTCACATTGGATGAGCAGTTCTTC. Translated, it gives CASSLADLAGLTLDEQFF.

The chain has TRBV3-1 (or the pseudogene TRBV3-2) and TRBJ2-2; 7 nucleotides line up with TRBD1. V lost 1 base, J lost 6 bases, and 11 bases stayed unmatched. CDR1 is LGHDT and CDR2 is YNNKEL in the germline V gene (reference sequence). This CDR3 is built from 17 residues. CDR3 loop: CASSQGLGQANPGELFF. For the CDR3, the DNA is TGTGCCAGCAGCCAAGGGTTAGGACAGGCCAATCCCGGGGAGCTGTTTTTT.

This clone occurred once. The V call is TRBV6-4, the J call TRBJ1-2; D is perhaps TRBD1 (6 bases). Per the germline V gene, CDR1 is MRHNA and CDR2 is SNTAGT. Trimming left V 6 bases short and J 6 bases short, with 20 bases between. This CDR3 has 15 residues. As DNA, the CDR3 is TGTGCCAGCAGGCCCAATGCGGGTCAGGGGAATGGCTACACCTTC. Translated: CASRPNAGQGNGYTF.

The J gene is TRBJ1-4, the V gene TRBV3-1 (or the pseudogene TRBV3-2); unclear D gene. V was trimmed by 1 base and J by 8 bases, leaving 8 bases between them. Germline V CDR1 and CDR2: LGHDT, YNNKEL (reference sequence). The length of the CDR3 is 13 residues. The CDR3 coding sequence is TGTGCCAGCAGCCAAGCTCTCGGGGAAAAACTGTTTTTT. Its translation: CASSQALGEKLFF.

The V gene is TRBV9, the J gene TRBJ1-3; no firm D call. The germline V and J ends were trimmed by 4 bases and 0 bases, with 8 bases remaining between them. Germline CDR1 is SGDLS and CDR2 is YYNGEE. The length of the CDR3 is 14 residues. The CDR3, as DNA: TGTGCCAGCAGCCCGGTAAGCTCTGGAAACACCATATATTTT. This gives the protein CASSPVSSGNTIYF.

The chain joins TRBV11-2 to TRBJ2-7, with unresolved D. Trimming left V 3 bases short and J 7 bases short, with 13 bases between. Germline lookup yields CDR1 SGHAT and CDR2 FQNNGV. This CDR3 is built from 13 residues. This CDR3 reads CASSFKGAWEQYF. The CDR3 region has the DNA TGTGCCAGCAGCTTTAAAGGAGCCTGGGAGCAGTACTTC.